Below, one TCR beta chain is given with its context. The isolated RNA, all of it, was reverse transcribed, so expressed TCRB transcripts were what got sequenced. This table comes from immunoSEQ multiplex PCR, and its TCRdb copy is limited to in-frame clones, with some not included. The repertoire includes a few hundred thousand clones, under 13% of them detected once, and approximately 1.5% sits in the top ten. The data belong to a study of beta chain features in type 1 diabetes. The V gene end was trimmed by 6 bases and the J gene end by 3 bases; junction bases not matched to a gene: 4. The CDR3 has 13 residues. Germline lookup yields CDR1 LNHDA and CDR2 SQIVND (reference sequence).

The chain has TRBV19 and TRBJ2-5; 7 bases align to TRBD1. The source material was central memory CD4+ T cells from blood. This clonotype originated in a young man in good health. The CDR3: CASRDRIKETQYF. Written as DNA, the CDR3 is TGTGCCAGTAGGGACAGGATTAAAGAGACCCAGTACTTC.